A selection of T cell receptor beta chains follows, all from one sample in a study of metastatic and nonmetastatic thyroid tumors. TCRdb re-analyzed the PCR reads using MiXCR. The sample includes about 13,000 clones, about a quarter of them seen just once. The sample comprised blood. The receptor set was obtained from a female donor with papillary thyroid cancer or a benign thyroid nodule (not recorded which). Some clones in this sample may be carry-over from other donors' samples. The CDR3 runs from the conserved cysteine through the conserved F or W. The D gene is left open where the match is weak. Size tells how often a clone was seen (once, few, many) or the class of an expanded clone, and some rows leave it out.

12	TRBJ1-5	TRBV19	few	TRBD1	CASTQGGQPQHF	TGTGCCAGTACCCAGGGGGGTCAGCCCCAGCATTTT
13	TRBJ2-3	TRBV27	few	-	CASSVRGGDTQYF	TGTGCCAGCAGTGTCAGGGGTGGGGATACGCAGTATTTT
15	TRBJ2-3	TRBV7-7	many	-	CASSLGGGGTDTQYF	TGTGCTAGCAGCTTAGGGGGGGGAGGCACAGATACGCAGTATTTT
14	TRBJ1-1	TRBV20-1	-	-	CSAPLRTLNTEAFF	TGCAGTGCTCCTCTTCGGACACTGAACACTGAAGCTTTCTTT
15	TRBJ1-2	TRBV5-8	-	-	CASSLGPESVYGYTF	TGTGCCAGCAGCTTGGGCCCCGAGTCCGTCTATGGCTACACCTTC
16	TRBJ2-3	TRBV5-4	many	TRBD2	CASSKPGLGGTDTQYF	TGTGCCAGCAGCAAACCGGGACTAGGAGGCACAGATACGCAGTATTTT
16	TRBJ2-5	TRBV24-1	many	-	CATSGVGQRLGETQYF	TGTGCCACCAGTGGGGTGGGCCAAAGGCTCGGAGAGACCCAGTACTTC
19	TRBJ1-3	TRBV5-1	many	-	CASSSNPTRPWDSGNTIYF	TGCGCCAGCAGTTCCAACCCCACTCGACCCTGGGACTCTGGAAACACCATATATTTT
13	TRBJ2-1	TRBV27	-	-	CASSLNRNNEQFF	TGTGCCAGCAGTTTAAACCGTAACAATGAGCAGTTCTTC
12	TRBJ2-5	TRBV27	-	-	CASSPLGETQYF	TGTGCCAGCAGCCCTCTGGGAGAGACCCAGTACTTC
15	TRBJ2-3	TRBV7-6	many	-	CASSLAPASTDTQYF	TGTGCCAGCAGCTTAGCTCCCGCTAGCACAGATACGCAGTATTTT
13	TRBJ2-1	TRBV20-1	-	-	CSAQRGPYNEQFF	TGCAGTGCTCAAAGAGGCCCGTACAATGAGCAGTTCTTC
13	TRBJ2-7	TRBV24-1	-	-	CASNRGGSYEQYF	TGTGCCAGCAATCGGGGAGGCTCCTACGAGCAGTACTTC
15	TRBJ1-4	TRBV7-9	many	-	CASSLGGSTNEKLFF	TGTGCCAGCAGCTTAGGGGGTTCAACTAATGAAAAACTGTTTTTT
18	TRBJ2-1	TRBV4-1	-	TRBD2	CASSQDVWREGRTDEQFF	TGCGCCAGCAGCCAAGATGTGTGGCGGGAGGGCCGAACCGATGAGCAGTTCTTC
13	TRBJ1-3	TRBV7-2	many	-	CASSLPPLNTIYF	TGTGCCAGCAGCTTACCCCCACTTAACACCATATATTTT
20	TRBJ2-7	TRBV6-2/TRBV6-3	-	-	CASSPQRAPNTGTGSYEQYF	TGTGCCAGCAGTCCCCAGCGGGCCCCGAACACCGGGACGGGCTCCTACGAGCAGTACTTC
15	TRBJ1-6	TRBV4-1	many	TRBD1	CASSRKTGDNSPLHF	TGCGCCAGCAGCCGTAAGACAGGGGATAATTCACCCCTCCACTTT
16	TRBJ2-1	TRBV27	few	TRBD2	CASSLRAGVFYNEQFF	TGTGCCAGCAGTTTAAGGGCGGGAGTATTCTACAATGAGCAGTTCTTC
14	TRBJ2-5	TRBV6-1	medium-sized	-	CASSEQRVLETQYF	TGTGCCAGCAGCGAACAAAGGGTTTTAGAGACCCAGTACTTC
14	TRBJ1-2	TRBV3-1	many	-	CASSRARGRDGYTF	TGTGCCAGCAGCCGCGCCCGGGGAAGAGATGGCTACACCTTC
14	TRBJ1-4	TRBV14	many	-	CASSQYNVNEKLFF	TGTGCCAGCAGCCAATACAACGTTAATGAAAAACTGTTTTTT
14	TRBJ1-2	TRBV7-9	once	-	CASSLVTGLYGYTF	TGTGCCAGCAGCTTAGTGACTGGACTCTATGGCTACACCTTC
14	TRBJ2-1	TRBV20-1	-	TRBD1	CSATPGQGYNEQFF	TGCAGTGCCACCCCGGGACAGGGCTACAATGAGCAGTTCTTC
15	TRBJ1-1	TRBV7-9	many	-	CASSLAGGGDTEAFF	TGTGCCAGCAGCTTAGCAGGGGGAGGCGACACTGAAGCTTTCTTT
14	TRBJ1-2	TRBV7-9	medium-sized	-	CASSLVEVNYGYTF	TGTGCCAGCAGCTTAGTGGAGGTTAACTATGGCTACACCTTC
14	TRBJ2-2	TRBV7-2	-	-	CASSLMTNTGELFF	TGTGCCAGCAGCTTAATGACGAACACCGGGGAGCTGTTTTTT
15	TRBJ1-1	TRBV5-6	many	TRBD1	CASSSKTGGNTEAFF	TGTGCCAGCAGCTCCAAGACAGGGGGGAACACTGAAGCTTTCTTT
15	TRBJ2-7	TRBV27	few	TRBD2	CASSSRLAGLYQQYF	TGTGCCAGCAGTTCCCGACTAGCGGGACTCTACCAGCAGTACTTC
15	TRBJ1-1	TRBV11-2	many	-	CASSSSWLTNTEAFF	TGTGCCAGCAGCTCTAGTTGGTTAACGAACACTGAAGCTTTCTTT
16	TRBJ2-3	TRBV5-1	many	-	CASSLVAGTSTDTQYF	TGCGCCAGCAGCTTGGTCGCCGGCACTAGCACAGATACGCAGTATTTT
13	TRBJ2-1	TRBV27	medium-sized	TRBD1	CASRRQGSNEQFF	TGTGCCAGCAGACGACAGGGGAGCAATGAGCAGTTCTTC
15	TRBJ1-5	TRBV20-1	-	-	CSATTGVQGNQPQHF	TGCAGTGCTACAACAGGAGTTCAAGGCAATCAGCCCCAGCATTTT